This T cell receptor (beta chain) comes out of a study of blood T cell repertoires in COVID-19 (dated by TCRdb to 2019 to 2021). For the wider study: Samples from collaborators originated in the United States, Italy and Spain and spanned both the acute and convalescent phases of COVID-19. Where available, HLA class I and class II types were taken from metadata supplied by the sample provider and were not determined by assay-based typing. The material from the prospective study consisted of cDNA or gDNA derived from T cells, B-cell-depleted T cells, or PBMCs. Deeply sampled blood TCRbeta repertoires from subjects exposed to, actively infected with, or recovered from COVID-19 were included in the dataset. The repertoires were made available in a free public database intended to serve as a resource for research on the immune response to SARS-CoV-2. A de-identified subject ID, COVID-19 status, age in years and sex were almost always included in the sample metadata. Samples came from the ongoing ImmuneRACE study (first 160 participants) plus 1,254 subjects from 6 global collaborators.

TCRbeta CDR3 regions were amplified from genomic DNA by means of the immunoSEQ Assay, a bias-controlled multiplex PCR. The study's processing was this. Within the assay, amplification of reference gene primers was used to estimate how many nucleated cells each sample contained. To quantify the absolute abundance of each unique TCRbeta CDR3 rearrangement, sequence reads were collapsed and filtered. For each sample, productive Simpson clonality was calculated by taking the square root of Simpson's diversity index across productive rearrangements. In TCRdb, the immuneACCESS table is reduced to in-frame sequences with V and J assigned. These tables do not hold every clone; where another copy was compared, an unresolved V gene accounts for under half, and the others remain unexplained. Clonal size and the V and J genes are those of that table, whereas D and trimming came from the DNA. The sample table shows about 59,000 clones, and about 73% are seen once. About 17% of the sample belongs to the ten largest clones.

Beyond this particular receptor, the publication reports: The amount of clinical and demographic metadata varied by source and participant and was provided uncurated.

In the case of this clone: The target of this receptor is not known. No base-level quality is on record; no much larger clone is a single base apart.

Including the terminal cysteine and phenylalanine, the CDR3 comprises 18 residues. CDR3 DNA is the only sequence kept; it has 54 bases, read in frame from the first base. From a lookup of the germline V gene, CDR1 and CDR2 are MDHEN and SYDVKM. After removal of 4 bases from V and 4 bases from J, the junction retains 13 bases not matched to a gene. Each collaborating institution followed its own protocols to collect whole blood in K2EDTA tubes. Collaborator samples were shipped for TCRbeta analysis as frozen whole blood, isolated PBMCs, or DNA extracted from either sample type. The sequenced material came from peripheral blood. The origin of this receptor is a woman between 45 and 65 years old with active or convalescent COVID-19. Recombination linked TRBV28 to TRBJ2-1, and TRBD2 aligns with 10 junction nucleotides. The CDR3 reads as follows: CASSSNRGKRGGYNEQFF. The DNA sequence is given as TGTGCCAGCAGTTCCAATCGCGGGAAGCGGGGGGGATACAATGAGCAGTTCTTC.